The clone carrying this TCR beta chain was seen once. These data originate in a study of blood T cell repertoires in COVID-19. Across the whole study: Sites across the United States, Italy and Spain contributed samples from acute and convalescent COVID-19. PBMCs, B-cell-depleted T cells, or T cells provided the cDNA or gDNA that made up the material.

In the original workflow: Reference gene primer amplification gave nucleated cell count estimates. TCRdb's copy holds only in-frame clones and misses some; the assay was immunoSEQ multiplex PCR. The V and J calls and clone size come from that table; D and trimming were worked out from the DNA. The sample carries about 350,000 clones, around 91% recorded once. Germline assignment: CDR1 KGHDR and CDR2 SFDVKD. This CDR3 is built from 13 residues. Trimming at V came to 6 bases and at J to 5 bases, leaving 4 bases not matched to a gene. The chain couples TRBV24-1 to TRBJ2-3, with TRBD2 identical over 7 bases. Sequenced material: peripheral blood. The receptor's source is a woman aged 18-30 years who had recovered from COVID-19. This CDR3 reads CATSLWEGDTQYF. The DNA for the CDR3 is TGTGCCACCAGTCTCTGGGAGGGAGATACGCAGTATTTT.